The 15 T cell receptor beta chains given below trace back to one sample, sequenced in a study of T cells in Graves' hyperthyroidism and ophthalmopathy. TCR beta CDR3 sequences were amplified from RNA transcripts. During a first-round RT-PCR of the TCR CDR3, the HTBI primer set was used. One entry per CDR3 protein, called by TCRdb with MiXCR from the multiplex PCR reads. This repertoire shows about 200,000 distinct CDR3 sequences, roughly 17% found once; its top ten account for 53%. Sequencing input: blood. These receptors were collected from a woman between 45 and 65 years old with Graves' hyperthyroidism.

CDR3 region: CASSLATQENEQFF. The CDR3 DNA sequence: TGTGCCAGCTCACTGGCGACACAGGAGAATGAGCAGTTCTTC. The rearrangement joins TRBV6-1 to TRBJ2-1; possibly TRBD1 for D (5 bases). The length of the CDR3 is 14 residues. V lost 8 bases and J 7 bases, leaving 18 bases between the germline ends. Germline V gene data show CDR1 as MNHNS and CDR2 as SASEGT.

Many counts were recorded for this clonotype. The rearrangement links TRBV20-1 to TRBJ2-1; TRBD2 agrees at 9 bases. The CDR3 has 15 residues. Germline CDR1 DFQATT, CDR2 SNEGSKA (reference sequence). Losses at the gene ends were 0 bases for V and 8 bases for J; bases not matched to a gene: 8. The CDR3 reads CSARDLQREADEQFF. CDR3 nucleotides: TGCAGTGCTAGAGATCTCCAGCGGGAGGCTGATGAGCAGTTCTTC.

The rearrangement links TRBV6-5 to TRBJ2-7; 9 bases are shared with TRBD1. Germline V gene lookup returns CDR1 MNHEY and CDR2 SVGAGI. This CDR3 has 15 amino acids. Trimming at V came to 0 bases and at J to 4 bases, leaving 4 bases not matched to a gene. The CDR3 bases are TGTGCCAGCAGTTACTCGGGACAGGGATGGTACGAGCAGTACTTC. Its protein is CASSYSGQGWYEQYF.

This clonotype has just a few counts. A much larger clonotype is one base distant, so this may be a read error. The chain has TRBV28 and TRBJ2-1; 7 positions match TRBD1. In germline, CDR1 is MDHEN, CDR2 SYDVKM. This CDR3 is built from 12 residues. CDR3 amino acids: CANSPLTGTQFF. Written as DNA, the CDR3 is TGTGCCAACAGTCCCTTGACAGGGACGCAGTTCTTC.

The chain links TRBV20-1 to TRBJ2-7; TRBD2 matches 7 bases. V was clipped by 3 bases and J by 7 bases; unmatched bases: 12. The CDR3 contains 14 residues. Germline values: CDR1 DFQATT, CDR2 SNEGSKA (reference sequence). This chain's CDR3 is CSASEGGSLFEQYF. CDR3 coding DNA: TGCAGTGCTAGCGAGGGCGGGAGCCTATTTGAGCAGTACTTC.

This sequence joins TRBV27 and TRBJ2-2; 7 bases fit TRBD2. V trimming: 0 bases; J trimming: 7 bases; junction bases outside the gene matches: 8. The CDR3 is made up of 16 amino acids. Looked up from germline, CDR1 is MNHEY and CDR2 is SMNVEV (reference sequence). The CDR3: CASSLSGGGNGGELFF. The CDR3 DNA reads TGTGCCAGCAGTTTATCGGGGGGAGGGAACGGCGGGGAGCTGTTTTTT.

This clonotype was observed a few times. The chain employs TRBV3-1 and TRBJ2-2; no clear D gene. This CDR3 is built from 16 residues. From germline, CDR1 is LGHDT and CDR2 YNNKEL (reference sequence). Trimming took off 1 base at V and 0 bases at J, with 9 bases between the two ends. The CDR3 DNA reads as TGTGCCAGCAGCCAAGGTTTCGGATCGAACACCGGGGAGCTGTTTTTT. This codes for CASSQGFGSNTGELFF.

This clonotype was seen repeatedly, ten times or more. The chain uses TRBV20-1 and TRBJ2-3; D call uncertain. Germline V CDR1 and CDR2: DFQATT, SNEGSKA (reference sequence). Deletions cut 6 bases from V and 5 bases from J, with 18 bases between. The CDR3 contains 14 residues. The CDR3 loop is CSAPSYYARDTQYF. Written as DNA, the CDR3 is TGCAGTGCCCCTTCTTACTATGCCAGAGATACGCAGTATTTT.

The chain carries TRBV6-2 or TRBV6-3 and TRBJ2-3; TRBD2 agrees at 8 bases. The germline V gene has CDR1 MNHEY and CDR2 SVGEGT. V lost 2 bases and J lost 1; bases outside the gene matches: 5. This CDR3 has 16 amino acids. The CDR3 region is CASSYGAGAGTDTQYF. Here the CDR3 DNA reads TGTGCCAGCAGTTACGGAGCGGGAGCTGGCACAGATACGCAGTATTTT.

The sample holds many counts of this clonotype. The chain carries TRBV20-1 and TRBJ1-6, with D hard to call. The CDR3 has 11 amino acids. CDR1 and CDR2 (germline): DFQATT, SNEGSKA (reference sequence). Trimming removed 0 bases at V and 14 bases at J, with 8 bases between. The CDR3 DNA is TGCAGTGCTAGAGATGACTTGGCCCTCCACTTT. Encoded protein: CSARDDLALHF.

The V gene is TRBV24-1, the J gene TRBJ2-5; 7 bases map to TRBD2. The CDR3 is 16 amino acids. The trim removed 3 bases at V and 5 bases at J, leaving 11 bases unmatched. Germline V gene lookup returns CDR1 KGHDR and CDR2 SFDVKD. The CDR3, as DNA: TGTGCCACCAGTGATCCCCTTGCGGGAGCCGTGGAGACCCAGTACTTC. Its translation is CATSDPLAGAVETQYF.

Many counts were recorded for this clonotype. The rearrangement links TRBV20-1 to TRBJ2-1; 7 bases line up with TRBD2. Germline assignment: CDR1 DFQATT and CDR2 SNEGSKA (reference sequence). The CDR3 runs 15 residues. After removal of 5 bases from V and 0 bases from J, the junction contained 7 bases not matched to a gene. CDR3 DNA sequence: TGCAGTGCTTTTGGGCGGGGGAGCTCCTACAATGAGCAGTTCTTC. As protein: CSAFGRGSSYNEQFF.

There are many counts of this clonotype. The chain employs TRBV28 and TRBJ2-5; D possibly corresponds to TRBD1 (6 bases). The CDR3 is 14 residues long. CDR1 MDHEN and CDR2 SYDVKM come from the germline V gene. V was cut by 5 bases and J by 13 bases, with 23 bases left in between. The CDR3 DNA follows: TGTGCCAGCAGTCCGATCCCCCCTCGGACAGTTTTGTACTTC. Protein sequence: CASSPIPPRTVLYF. Full variable domain (missing parts from reference TRBV28 and TRBJ2-5): DVKVTQSSRYLVKRTGEKVFLECVQDMDHENMFWYRQDPGLGLRLIYFSYDVKMKEKGDIPEGYSVSREKKERFSLILESASTNQTSMYLCASSPIPPRTVLYFGPGTRLLVL.

Only a few counts were recorded for this clonotype. J is TRBJ2-2 and V is TRBV10-2, with D maybe TRBD1 (6 bases). The CDR3 is made up of 14 amino acids. V was trimmed by 4 bases and J by 8 bases, leaving 14 bases between them. From germline, CDR1 is WSHSY and CDR2 SAAADI. The CDR3 reads CASSADRSEGELFF. The CDR3 DNA sequence: TGCGCCAGCAGTGCCGACAGGTCGGAAGGGGAGCTGTTTTTT.

This clonotype was recorded at least ten times. V and J are TRBV7-2 and TRBJ2-7; the D gene is possibly TRBD1 (6 bases). Between the trimmed V and J ends, which lost 5 bases and 2 bases, there was a span of 19 bases. This CDR3 spans 16 amino acids. Germline lookup yields CDR1 SGHTA and CDR2 FQGNSA. CDR3 region: CASSPRSGTSTYEQYF. The CDR3, as DNA: TGTGCCAGCAGCCCTCGATCCGGGACATCAACCTACGAGCAGTACTTC.